Following are 31 T cell receptor beta chains from one sample sequenced in a study of blood T cell repertoires in COVID-19. The protocol was immunoSEQ multiplex PCR, while the TCRdb copy is restricted to in-frame clones and leaves out a portion. The sample lists about 220,000 clones; roughly 85% were seen once. Sequencing input: peripheral blood. The origin of the receptors is a woman older than 75 with acute or convalescent COVID-19.

The genes are TRBV5-1 and TRBJ2-5, with 12 bases fitting TRBD1. Trimming at V came to 0 bases and at J to 5 bases, leaving 5 bases not matched to a gene. The V gene's germline CDR1 is SGHRS and CDR2 YFSETQ. The CDR3 covers 16 residues. CDR3 nucleotides: TGCGCCAGCAGCTTGGACGGGACAGGGGGCGGGGAGACCCAGTACTTC. The encoded protein is CASSLDGTGGGETQYF.

The chain couples TRBV3-1 (or the pseudogene TRBV3-2) to TRBJ1-1; 7 nucleotides line up with TRBD1. CDR3 length: 17 residues. V was clipped by 1 base and J by 4 bases; unmatched bases: 12. Germline values: CDR1 LGHDT, CDR2 YNNKEL (reference sequence). The DNA for the CDR3 is TGTGCCAGCAGCCAAGCCCCACAGGGGAAAGGGGGCACTGAAGCTTTCTTT. Translating gives CASSQAPQGKGGTEAFF.

V usage is TRBV11-2 and J usage is TRBJ2-7; 10 nucleotides agree with TRBD1. This CDR3 has 16 residues. Germline CDR1 is SGHAT and CDR2 is FQNNGV. Trimming cost V 4 bases and J 1 base; bases outside gene matches: 7. The CDR3 DNA is TGTGCCAGCAGCTCCGACCGGACAGGGGGTTCCTACGAGCAGTACTTC. Residues: CASSSDRTGGSYEQYF.

This clone occurred a few times. J is TRBJ1-2 and V is TRBV4-1; 7 positions agree with TRBD1. V lost 4 bases and J lost 2; bases outside the gene matches: 7. The CDR3 loop spans 15 amino acids. Per the germline V gene, CDR1 is MGHRA and CDR2 is YSYEKL. The CDR3 is CASSPGTVTNYGYTF. The CDR3 DNA follows: TGCGCCAGCAGCCCTGGGACAGTGACGAACTATGGCTACACCTTC.

This rearrangement joins TRBV11-2 to TRBJ1-1; D unresolved. Per germline, CDR1 SGHAT and CDR2 FQNNGV. The ends were cut back, 0 bases at V and 5 bases at J, with 7 bases in the middle. The length of the CDR3 is 13 residues. The CDR3 DNA sequence: TGTGCCAGCAGCTTAGATCGGCGGACTGAAGCTTTCTTT. Protein product: CASSLDRRTEAFF.

V gene TRBV7-3 combines with J gene TRBJ2-1, with 11 bases lining up with TRBD2. Germline V gives CDR1 SGHTA, CDR2 FQGTGA. V trimming: 5 bases; J trimming: 5 bases; junction bases outside the gene matches: 14. The CDR3 loop spans 18 amino acids. The DNA for the CDR3 is TGTGCCAGCAGCCCCCGTGGTATTAGCGGGGGGGATCACAATGAGCAGTTCTTC. Its protein is CASSPRGISGGDHNEQFF.

V gene TRBV6-6 combines with J gene TRBJ1-1; D unclear. Trimming stripped 4 bases from V and 1 base from J, with 7 bases between. Germline V gene sequence: CDR1 MNHNY, CDR2 SVGAGI (reference sequence). CDR3 size: 13 residues. This chain's CDR3 is CASSLRQNTEAFF. CDR3 nucleotides: TGTGCCAGCAGTTTACGACAGAACACTGAAGCTTTCTTT.

The chain links TRBV7-3 to TRBJ1-6; D ambiguous. This CDR3 contains 14 residues. The V end lost 4 bases, the J end lost 1 base, and 5 bases lay between the germline ends. Germline assignment: CDR1 SGHTA and CDR2 FQGTGA. CDR3 nucleotides: TGTGCCAGCAGCTCGGTGTCCTATAATTCACCCCTCCACTTT. Translating gives CASSSVSYNSPLHF.

The chain employs TRBV19 and TRBJ2-1; the match to TRBD1 covers 11 bases. The CDR3 sequence is 16 residues long. The V gene's germline CDR1 is LNHDA and CDR2 SQIVND (reference sequence). The J segment lost 9 bases and the V segment lost 6 bases, leaving 13 bases of the junction unmatched. The CDR3 nucleotides are TGTGCCAGTAGAAAATGGGGACAGGGGGAGAGAACTGAGCAGTTCTTC. Translation gives CASRKWGQGERTEQFF.

The rearrangement links TRBV5-6 to TRBJ1-2; 8 nucleotides agree with TRBD1. The CDR3 has 16 amino acids. Germline V gene lookup returns CDR1 SGHDT and CDR2 YYEEEE. The junction had 8 bases not matched to a gene; V was cut back by 1 base and J by 3 bases. The CDR3 DNA reads TGTGCCAGCAGCTTGTTCATGCAGGGGGCTTACTATGGCTACACCTTC. As protein: CASSLFMQGAYYGYTF. The variable domain in full, with the rest retrieved from reference TRBV5-6 and TRBJ1-2, is DAGVTQSPTHLIKTRGQQVTLRCSPKSGHDTVSWYQQALGQGPQFIFQYYEEEERQRGNFPDRFSGHQFPNYSSELNVNALLLGDSALYLCASSLFMQGAYYGYTFGSGTRLTVV.

This chain links TRBV7-2 with TRBJ2-3, with TRBD2 identical over 8 bases. CDR1 is SGHTA and CDR2 is FQGNSA in the germline V gene. With V trimmed by 1 base and J by 2 bases, 2 bases remained unmatched. This CDR3 spans 15 amino acids. The CDR3 sequence: CASSLERGPTDTQYF. Written as DNA, the CDR3 is TGTGCCAGCAGCTTAGAGCGGGGGCCCACAGATACGCAGTATTTT. The variable domain in full, with the rest retrieved from reference TRBV7-2 and TRBJ2-3, is GAGVSQSPSNKVTEKGKDVELRCDPISGHTALYWYRQSLGQGLEFLIYFQGNSAPDKSGLPSDRFSAERTGGSVSTLTIQRTQQEDSAVYLCASSLERGPTDTQYFGPGTRLTVL.

V is TRBV7-2 and J is TRBJ2-2, with D tentatively TRBD1 (5 bases). Germline CDR1 and CDR2: SGHTA and FQGNSA. This CDR3 is 14 amino acids long. Trimming cost V 3 bases and J 5 bases, with 10 bases left between them. The CDR3 spells CASSLDISTGELFF. The CDR3 DNA sequence: TGTGCCAGCAGCTTGGACATCTCAACCGGGGAGCTGTTTTTT.

This sequence joins TRBV3-1 (or the pseudogene TRBV3-2) and TRBJ2-7; D remains ambiguous. V gave up 2 bases and J gave up 2 bases, with 16 bases separating them. Germline V lookup: CDR1 LGHDT, CDR2 YNNKEL (reference sequence). This CDR3 region has 16 residues. CDR3 sequence (DNA): TGTGCCAGCAGCCAACTTTCTTGGGTAGCCACCTACGAGCAGTACTTC. Residues: CASSQLSWVATYEQYF.

The V gene is TRBV3-1 (or the pseudogene TRBV3-2), the J gene TRBJ2-5; 10 bases agree with TRBD1. The germline V gene has CDR1 LGHDT and CDR2 YNNKEL (reference sequence). The CDR3 contains 15 residues. The J segment lost 2 bases and the V segment lost 1 base, leaving 1 base of the junction unmatched. The CDR3: CASSQGQGAQETQYF. The CDR3 DNA is TGTGCCAGCAGCCAAGGACAGGGGGCTCAAGAGACCCAGTACTTC.

This CDR3 is CASSGQARNSPLHF. CDR3 nucleotide sequence: TGTGCCAGCAGTGGACAGGCGCGGAATTCACCCCTCCACTTT. This chain links TRBV27 with TRBJ1-6; 7 bases map to TRBD1. CDR1 is MNHEY, CDR2 SMNVEV, per germline (reference sequence). This CDR3 spans 14 amino acids. Germline trimming cut 5 bases from V and 7 bases from J; bases unmatched to any gene: 5.

This clone appeared a few times. The rearrangement links TRBV20-1 to TRBJ1-1, with D perhaps matching TRBD1 (5 bases). The CDR3 is made up of 10 amino acids. V was pared by 6 bases and J by 4 bases, with 6 bases between. In germline, CDR1 is DFQATT, CDR2 SNEGSKA (reference sequence). The DNA of the CDR3 is TGCAGTGCCAGGGTCACTGAAGCTTTCTTT. Translation: CSARVTEAFF.

This clone was seen just once. This rearrangement joins TRBV6-1 to TRBJ2-7, with 8 bases that match TRBD1. Germline loops: CDR1 MNHNS, CDR2 SASEGT. With V trimmed by 1 base and J by 2 bases, 7 bases remained unmatched. This CDR3 is built from 16 residues. The CDR3 reads CASSEDRTGIPYEQYF. The CDR3 nucleotides read TGTGCCAGCAGTGAAGACCGGACAGGGATCCCCTACGAGCAGTACTTC.

V gene TRBV21-1 combines with J gene TRBJ1-2; the DNA was not compared with TRBD1, the D call given in the table. TRBV21-1 represents a pseudogene. CDR3 length: 13 residues. The CDR3, as DNA: TGTGCCAGCAGCAAGGGACAGATCTATGGCTACACCTTC. This translates into CASSKGQIYGYTF.

The chain joins TRBV6-5 to TRBJ2-3; 9 nucleotides agree with TRBD1. The CDR3 covers 14 residues. Trimming took 8 bases from V and 2 from J; bases not matched to a gene: 5. Germline CDR1 MNHEY, CDR2 SVGAGI. CDR3 sequence: CASWDRAITDTQYF. The CDR3 DNA follows: TGTGCCAGCTGGGACAGGGCGATCACAGATACGCAGTATTTT.

The V gene is TRBV27, the J gene TRBJ1-1, with D tentatively TRBD1 (6 bases). The V end lost 8 bases, the J end lost 4 bases, and 17 bases lay between the germline ends. Looked up from germline, CDR1 is MNHEY and CDR2 is SMNVEV (reference sequence). This CDR3 is built from 14 residues. CDR3 loop: CASGLSRGPTEAFF. In nucleotides, the CDR3 is TGTGCCAGCGGCCTCTCCAGGGGTCCCACTGAAGCTTTCTTT.

V is TRBV18 and J is TRBJ2-1; D unresolved. The CDR3 sequence is 15 residues long. V lost 8 bases and J 0 bases, leaving 14 bases between the germline ends. Germline-derived CDR1 and CDR2 are KGHSH and LQKENI. CDR3 sequence: CASVSWRSSYNEQFF. CDR3 nucleotide sequence: TGTGCCAGCGTTTCTTGGCGGAGCTCCTACAATGAGCAGTTCTTC.

This CDR3 is CASSFVHNEQFF. The CDR3 DNA reads TGTGCCAGCAGCTTCGTTCACAATGAGCAGTTCTTC. The chain recombines TRBV7-9 with TRBJ2-1; no clear D. Germline V gene lookup returns CDR1 SEHNR and CDR2 FQNEAQ (reference sequence). V was clipped by 3 bases and J by 5 bases, with 5 bases between them. The CDR3 runs to 12 residues.

The DNA for the CDR3 is TGTGCCAGCAAATTAGATTCAGGGCTGGGGATGAACACTGAAGCTTTCTTT. Translating gives CASKLDSGLGMNTEAFF. The chain carries TRBV2 and TRBJ1-1; D is perhaps TRBD1 (5 bases). The CDR3 is 17 amino acids. CDR1 is SNHLY, CDR2 FYNNEI, per germline. Trimming took 7 bases from V and 0 from J, leaving 21 bases between them.

This chain joins TRBV9 and TRBJ1-4, with a tentative D call TRBD1 (6 bases). Trimming removed 3 bases at V and 4 bases at J, with 13 bases between. Per the germline V gene, CDR1 is SGDLS and CDR2 is YYNGEE. This CDR3 comprises 15 residues. The CDR3 is CASSARTALNEKLFF. In DNA, the CDR3 is TGTGCCAGCAGCGCCCGGACAGCCCTTAATGAAAAACTGTTTTTT.

This chain uses TRBV19 with TRBJ1-2; a possible D gene is TRBD1 (6 bases). Trimming took 3 bases from V and 5 from J, leaving 16 bases between them. The CDR3 spans 15 residues. Germline V gives CDR1 LNHDA, CDR2 SQIVND (reference sequence). DNA for the CDR3: TGTGCCAGTAGTATCAGGGACAAGGGAAGGTATGGCTACACCTTC. Translating it yields CASSIRDKGRYGYTF.

This clone was counted only a few times. The chain has TRBV30 and TRBJ1-1, with D unclear. Germline V gives CDR1 GTSNPN, CDR2 SVGIG (reference sequence). The CDR3 is 13 residues long. Trimming left V 0 bases short and J 4 bases short, with 9 bases between. CDR3 residues: CAWSVNRVTEAFF. The DNA of the CDR3 is TGTGCCTGGAGTGTAAATCGGGTCACTGAAGCTTTCTTT.

The chain has TRBV3-1 (or the pseudogene TRBV3-2) and TRBJ1-2; TRBD1 matches at 9 bases. Trimming removed 0 bases from V and 5 bases from J; junction bases left unmatched: 4. The germline CDR1 and CDR2 sequences are LGHDT and YNNKEL (reference sequence). There are 15 residues in the CDR3. The CDR3 nucleotides read TGTGCCAGCAGCCAAGAGACAGGGGGGTGGTATGGCTACACCTTC. Amino acids: CASSQETGGWYGYTF.

The chain has TRBV7-2 and TRBJ1-4; no firm D call. Germline loops: CDR1 SGHTA, CDR2 FQGNSA. The length of the CDR3 is 13 residues. V dropped 5 bases and J dropped 7 bases, with 11 bases sitting between them. The CDR3 region is CASSAGGSEKLFF. CDR3 sequence (DNA): TGTGCCAGCAGCGCAGGAGGGAGTGAAAAACTGTTTTTT.

The chain combines TRBV1 with TRBJ1-2; TRBD1 is the table's D call and was not checked against the DNA. TRBV1 is designated a pseudogene. This CDR3 is built from 14 residues. This CDR3 is CTSSQQGTDCGYTF. Here the CDR3 DNA reads TGCACCAGCAGCCAACAGGGAACTGACTGTGGCTACACCTTC.

This sequence joins TRBV13 and TRBJ1-3; D unresolved. V was pared by 6 bases and J by 0 bases, with 12 bases between. Germline CDR1 and CDR2: PRHDT and FYEKMQ (reference sequence). CDR3 size: 15 residues. CDR3 nucleotides: TGTGCCAGCAGTTTTCGATCAGGCTCTGGAAACACCATATATTTT. It is translated as CASSFRSGSGNTIYF.

This chain joins TRBV7-2 and TRBJ1-6; the D gene is possibly TRBD1 (5 bases). V was shortened by 3 bases and J by 7 bases, with 10 bases between the two germline ends. From germline, CDR1 is SGHTA and CDR2 FQGNSA. CDR3 length: 14 amino acids. CDR3 sequence: CASSFGQINSPLHF. The CDR3 DNA follows: TGTGCCAGCAGCTTCGGACAAATAAATTCACCCCTCCACTTT.